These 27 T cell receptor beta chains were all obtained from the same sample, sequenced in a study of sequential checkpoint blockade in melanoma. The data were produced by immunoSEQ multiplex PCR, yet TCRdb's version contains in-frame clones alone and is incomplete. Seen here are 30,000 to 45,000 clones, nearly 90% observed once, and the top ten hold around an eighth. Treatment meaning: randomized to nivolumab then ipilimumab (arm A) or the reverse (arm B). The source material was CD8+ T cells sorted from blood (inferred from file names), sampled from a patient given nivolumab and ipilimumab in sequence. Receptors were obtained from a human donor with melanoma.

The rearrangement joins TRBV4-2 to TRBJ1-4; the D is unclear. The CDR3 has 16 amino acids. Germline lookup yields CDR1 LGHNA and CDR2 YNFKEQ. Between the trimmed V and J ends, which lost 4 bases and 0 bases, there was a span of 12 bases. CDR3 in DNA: TGTGCCAGCAGCCCCCGGGGTGAGGCAACTAATGAAAAACTGTTTTTT. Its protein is CASSPRGEATNEKLFF.

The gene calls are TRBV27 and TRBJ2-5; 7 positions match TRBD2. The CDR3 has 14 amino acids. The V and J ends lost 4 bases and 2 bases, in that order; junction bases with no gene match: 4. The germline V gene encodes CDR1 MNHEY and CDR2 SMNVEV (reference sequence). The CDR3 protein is CASSWGGPQETQYF. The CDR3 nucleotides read TGTGCCAGCAGTTGGGGAGGGCCTCAAGAGACCCAGTACTTC.

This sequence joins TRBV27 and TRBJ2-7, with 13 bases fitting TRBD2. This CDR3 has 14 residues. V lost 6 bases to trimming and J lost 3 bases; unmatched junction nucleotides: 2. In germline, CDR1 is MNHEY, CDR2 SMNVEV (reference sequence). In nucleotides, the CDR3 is TGTGCCAGCAGCGGACTAGCGGGGGTCTACGAGCAGTACTTC. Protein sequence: CASSGLAGVYEQYF.

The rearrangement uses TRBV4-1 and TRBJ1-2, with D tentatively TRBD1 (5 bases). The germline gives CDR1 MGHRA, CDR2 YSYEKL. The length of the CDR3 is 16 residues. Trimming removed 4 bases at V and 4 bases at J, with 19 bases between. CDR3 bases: TGCGCCAGCAGCCCTATATCGCCAGGGCACAGCTATGGCTACACCTTC. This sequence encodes CASSPISPGHSYGYTF.

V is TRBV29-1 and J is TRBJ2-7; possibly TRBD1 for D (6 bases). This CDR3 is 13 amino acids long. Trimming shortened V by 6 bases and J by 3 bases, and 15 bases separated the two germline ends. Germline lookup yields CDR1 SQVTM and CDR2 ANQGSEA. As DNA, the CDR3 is TGCAGCGTCCCGGGACAAACAATCTACGAGCAGTACTTC. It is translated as CSVPGQTIYEQYF.

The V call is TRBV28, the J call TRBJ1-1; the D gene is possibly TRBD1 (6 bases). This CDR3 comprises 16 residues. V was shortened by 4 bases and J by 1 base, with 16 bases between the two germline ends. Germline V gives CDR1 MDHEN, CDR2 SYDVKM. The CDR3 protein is CASSWVDSPQNTEAFF. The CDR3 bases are TGTGCCAGCAGTTGGGTGGACAGTCCTCAGAACACTGAAGCTTTCTTT.

For the CDR3, the DNA is TGTGCCAGCAGCTTGGCCTTAGGTGGGCTAGCGTCTTGGGCAGATACGCAGTATTTT. Its protein product is CASSLALGGLASWADTQYF. The chain employs TRBV5-4 and TRBJ2-3; tentative D call: TRBD2 (6 bases). CDR1 and CDR2 (germline): SGHNT, YYREEE (reference sequence). The CDR3 is 19 residues long. V lost 0 bases to trimming and J lost 4 bases, with 24 bases between them.

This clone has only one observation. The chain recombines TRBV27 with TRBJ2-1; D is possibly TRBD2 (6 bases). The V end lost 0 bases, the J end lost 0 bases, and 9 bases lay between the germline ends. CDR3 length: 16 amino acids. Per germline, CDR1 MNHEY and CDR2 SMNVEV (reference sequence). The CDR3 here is CASSLSVGSSYNEQFF. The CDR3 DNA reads TGTGCCAGCAGTTTATCGGTCGGGAGCTCCTACAATGAGCAGTTCTTC.

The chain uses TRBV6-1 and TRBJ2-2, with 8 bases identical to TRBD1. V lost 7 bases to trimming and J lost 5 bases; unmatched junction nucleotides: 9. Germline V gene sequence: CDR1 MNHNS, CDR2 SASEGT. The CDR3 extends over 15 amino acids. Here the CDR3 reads CASTRTGFQTGELFF. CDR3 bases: TGTGCCAGCACGCGGACAGGGTTTCAAACCGGGGAGCTGTTTTTT.

DNA of the CDR3: TGTGCCAGCAGTTTGACAGGGGCATCCTACAATGAGCAGTTCTTC. Protein product: CASSLTGASYNEQFF. The chain has TRBV27 and TRBJ2-1, with 8 bases lining up with TRBD1. The trim removed 3 bases at V and 1 base at J, leaving 2 bases unmatched. The length of the CDR3 is 15 residues. The germline V gene has CDR1 MNHEY and CDR2 SMNVEV (reference sequence).

CDR3 loop: CATMDSSGNTIYF. The CDR3 DNA follows: TGTGCCACCATGGACAGCTCTGGAAACACCATATATTTT. The chain uses TRBV15 and TRBJ1-3; D is perhaps TRBD1 (6 bases). Germline-derived CDR1 and CDR2 are LNHNV and YYDKDF (reference sequence). V lost 7 bases, J lost 0 bases, and 7 bases lay in between. The CDR3 extends over 13 amino acids. Full variable domain (outside the CDR3, taken from reference TRBV15 and TRBJ1-3): DAMVIQNPRYQVTQFGKPVTLSCSQTLNHNVMYWYQQKSSQAPKLLFHYYDKDFNNEADTPDNFQSRRPNTSFCFLDIRSPGLGDTAMYLCATMDSSGNTIYFGEGSWLTVV.

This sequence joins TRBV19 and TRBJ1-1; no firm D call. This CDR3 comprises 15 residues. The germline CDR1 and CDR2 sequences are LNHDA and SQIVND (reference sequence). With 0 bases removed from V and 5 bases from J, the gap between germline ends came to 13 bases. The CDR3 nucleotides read TGTGCCAGTAGTATAGATGGAGGCTATGGGACTGAAGCTTTCTTT. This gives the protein CASSIDGGYGTEAFF.

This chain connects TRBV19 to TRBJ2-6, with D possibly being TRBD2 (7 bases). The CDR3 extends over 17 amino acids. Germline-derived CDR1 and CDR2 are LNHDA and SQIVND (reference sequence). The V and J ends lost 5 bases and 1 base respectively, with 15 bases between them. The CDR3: CASSWGGAYSGANVLTF. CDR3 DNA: TGTGCCAGTAGTTGGGGGGGCGCCTATTCTGGGGCCAACGTCCTGACTTTC.

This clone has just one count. The CDR3 loop is CASSNLGPTRVTDTQYF. The CDR3, as DNA: TGTGCCAGCAGCAACCTCGGACCGACCAGGGTTACAGATACGCAGTATTTT. The chain has TRBV7-6 and TRBJ2-3; maybe TRBD1 (5 bases). Germline V gene sequence: CDR1 SGHVS, CDR2 FNYEAQ. The CDR3 loop spans 17 amino acids. V was trimmed by 5 bases and J by 3 bases, leaving 21 bases between them.

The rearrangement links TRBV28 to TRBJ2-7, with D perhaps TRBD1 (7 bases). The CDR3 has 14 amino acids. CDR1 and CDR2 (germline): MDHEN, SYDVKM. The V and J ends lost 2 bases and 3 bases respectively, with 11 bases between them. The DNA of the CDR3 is TGTGCCAGCAGTTTAACGGGGGACAGCTACGAGCAGTACTTC. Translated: CASSLTGDSYEQYF.

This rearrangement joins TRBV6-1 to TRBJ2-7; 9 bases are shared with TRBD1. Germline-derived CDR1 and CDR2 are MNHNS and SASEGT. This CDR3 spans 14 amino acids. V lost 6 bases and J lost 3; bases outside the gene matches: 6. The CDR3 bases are TGTGCCAGCAGCTCCGGGACAGGGAACTACGAGCAGTACTTC. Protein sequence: CASSSGTGNYEQYF.

This CDR3 is CASRSGEWAGEQYF. The CDR3 bases are TGTGCCAGCAGGTCAGGGGAGTGGGCTGGAGAGCAGTACTTC. The chain carries TRBV7-8 and TRBJ2-7; tentative D call: TRBD1 (6 bases). This CDR3 spans 14 amino acids. Germline V gene lookup returns CDR1 SGHVS and CDR2 FQNEAQ. V was cut by 6 bases and J by 7 bases, with 19 bases left in between.

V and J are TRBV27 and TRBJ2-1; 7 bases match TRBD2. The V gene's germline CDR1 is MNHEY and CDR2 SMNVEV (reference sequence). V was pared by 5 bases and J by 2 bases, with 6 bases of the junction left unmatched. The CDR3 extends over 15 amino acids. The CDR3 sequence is CASSTSGNAYNEQFF. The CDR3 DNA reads TGTGCCAGCAGTACCAGCGGGAACGCCTACAATGAGCAGTTCTTC.

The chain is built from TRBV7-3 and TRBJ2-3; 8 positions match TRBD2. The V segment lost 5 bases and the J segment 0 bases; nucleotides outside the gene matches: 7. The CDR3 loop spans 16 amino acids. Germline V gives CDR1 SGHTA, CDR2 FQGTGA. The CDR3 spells CASSQTSGASTDTQYF. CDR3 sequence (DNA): TGTGCCAGCAGCCAAACTAGCGGAGCTAGCACAGATACGCAGTATTTT.

The CDR3 loop is CASGTGPNYGYTF. CDR3 nucleotide sequence: TGTGCCAGCGGGACAGGGCCCAACTATGGCTACACCTTC. The V call is TRBV11-1, the J call TRBJ1-2, with 9 bases identical to TRBD1. V shed 8 bases and J 2 bases; nucleotides not matched to a gene: 3. The CDR3 is 13 amino acids. Germline V lookup: CDR1 SGHAT, CDR2 FQDESV (reference sequence).

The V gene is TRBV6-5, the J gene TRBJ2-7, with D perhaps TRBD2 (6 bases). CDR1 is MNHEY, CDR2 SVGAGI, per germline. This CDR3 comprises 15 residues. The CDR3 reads CASSYSGTEDYEQYV. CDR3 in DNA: TGTGCCAGCAGCTACTCCGGGACTGAAGACTACGAGCAGTACGTC.

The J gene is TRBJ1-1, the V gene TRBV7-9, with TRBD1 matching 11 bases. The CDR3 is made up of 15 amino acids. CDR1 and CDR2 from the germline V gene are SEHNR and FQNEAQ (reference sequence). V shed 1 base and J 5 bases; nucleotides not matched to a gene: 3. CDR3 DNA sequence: TGTGCCAGCAGCTTAGTAGGGACAGGGGGGACTGAAGCTTTCTTT. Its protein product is CASSLVGTGGTEAFF.

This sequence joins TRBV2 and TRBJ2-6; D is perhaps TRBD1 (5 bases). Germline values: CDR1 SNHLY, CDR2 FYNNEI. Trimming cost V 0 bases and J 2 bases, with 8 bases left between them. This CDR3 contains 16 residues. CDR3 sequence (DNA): TGTGCCAGCAGTGAAGCAGTACAGGCTGGGGCCAACGTCCTGACTTTC. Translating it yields CASSEAVQAGANVLTF.

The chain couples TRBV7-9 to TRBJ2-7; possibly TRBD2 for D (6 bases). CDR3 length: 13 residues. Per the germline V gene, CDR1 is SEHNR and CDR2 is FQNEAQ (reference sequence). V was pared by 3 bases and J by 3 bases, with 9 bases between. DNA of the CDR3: TGTGCCAGCAGCTTCGCGGGGAACTACGAGCAGTACGTC. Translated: CASSFAGNYEQYV.

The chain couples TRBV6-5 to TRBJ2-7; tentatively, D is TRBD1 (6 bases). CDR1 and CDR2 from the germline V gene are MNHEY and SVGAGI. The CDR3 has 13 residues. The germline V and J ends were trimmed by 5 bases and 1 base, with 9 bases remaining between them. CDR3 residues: CASSVTGSYEQYF. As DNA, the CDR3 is TGTGCCAGCAGTGTAACAGGGTCCTACGAGCAGTACTTC.

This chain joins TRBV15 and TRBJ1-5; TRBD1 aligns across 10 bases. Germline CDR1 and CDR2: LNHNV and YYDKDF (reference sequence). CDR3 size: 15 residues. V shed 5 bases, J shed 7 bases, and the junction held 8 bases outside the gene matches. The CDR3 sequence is CATSRDRGAWQPQHF. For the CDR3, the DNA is TGTGCCACCAGCCGGGACAGGGGAGCTTGGCAGCCCCAGCATTTT.

The CDR3 loop reads CAISDAGNSNQPQHF. The CDR3 nucleotides are TGTGCCATCAGTGATGCCGGGAATAGCAATCAGCCCCAGCATTTT. V gene TRBV10-3 combines with J gene TRBJ1-5; no clear D gene. There are 15 residues in the CDR3. V dropped 3 bases and J dropped 0 bases, with 9 bases sitting between them. From germline, CDR1 is ENHRY and CDR2 SYGVKD.